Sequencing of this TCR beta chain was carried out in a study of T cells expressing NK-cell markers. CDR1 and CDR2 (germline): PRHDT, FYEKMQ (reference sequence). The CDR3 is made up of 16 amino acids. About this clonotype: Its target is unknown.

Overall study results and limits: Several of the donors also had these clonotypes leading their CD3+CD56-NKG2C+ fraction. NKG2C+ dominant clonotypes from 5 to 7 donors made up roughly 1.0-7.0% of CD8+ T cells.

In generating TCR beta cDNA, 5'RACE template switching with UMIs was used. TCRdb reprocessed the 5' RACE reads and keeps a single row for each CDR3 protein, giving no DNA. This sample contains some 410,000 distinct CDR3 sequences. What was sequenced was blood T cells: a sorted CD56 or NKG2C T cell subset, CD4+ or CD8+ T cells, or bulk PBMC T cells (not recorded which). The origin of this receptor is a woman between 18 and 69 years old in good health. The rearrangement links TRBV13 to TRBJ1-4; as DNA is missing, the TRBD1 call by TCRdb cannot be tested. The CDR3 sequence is CASSPPSTGAPPKLFF.